The entry that follows covers one T cell receptor beta chain sequence. The sample belongs to a study of blood T cell repertoires in COVID-19. The wider study: Acute and convalescent COVID-19 samples came from the United States, Italy and Spain. In each case, the material was cDNA or gDNA derived from T cells, B-cell-depleted T cells, or PBMCs.

Original analysis: It was from reference gene primer amplification that nucleated cell counts were estimated. The method was immunoSEQ multiplex PCR; TCRdb's version includes in-frame clones alone and lacks a portion of them. V, J and clone size derive from that table, while D and trimming were established from the DNA sequence. Of some 390,000 clones in the sample, around 91% were seen once. Germline CDR1 and CDR2: MNHEY and SMNVEV (reference sequence). The CDR3 is 14 amino acids. The V end lost 2 bases, the J end lost 1 base, and 9 bases lay between the germline ends. The specimen was peripheral blood. The receptor was derived from a woman aged 40-49 years with COVID-19, enrolled during active disease. The chain couples TRBV27 to TRBJ2-7; the D is unclear. The CDR3 region is CASSLASNSYEQYF. The CDR3 coding sequence is TGTGCCAGCAGTTTAGCCAGTAATTCCTACGAGCAGTACTTC.